The 10 T cell receptor beta chains listed next were all sequenced from one sample in a study of graft-versus-host responses after intestinal transplantation. The repertoire was sequenced with immunoSEQ multiplex PCR; TCRdb's copy has only in-frame clones and lacks some. The sample gives about 88,000 clones, 85% to 95% of which show up once; just under 0.35% is in the top ten. No antigens are known for them. Source: unstimulated CD4+ T cells sorted from spleen or lymph node cells, taken before transplant. The source of these receptors is a human donor who was the organ donor for an intestinal transplant.

The chain has TRBV7-9 and TRBJ1-1, with D tentatively TRBD1 (6 bases). This CDR3 comprises 16 residues. Germline V gene data show CDR1 as SEHNR and CDR2 as FQNEAQ (reference sequence). The ends were cut back, 1 base at V and 6 bases at J, with 18 bases in the middle. In DNA, the CDR3 is TGTGCCAGCAGCTTAGGTAGGGGGGGCCTTCAGCCTGAAGCTTTCTTT. Encoded protein: CASSLGRGGLQPEAFF.

The rearrangement uses TRBV20-1 and TRBJ2-7; perhaps TRBD2 as D (5 bases). Trimming shortened V by 3 bases and J by 9 bases, and 12 bases separated the two germline ends. The CDR3 sequence is 11 residues long. Germline assignment: CDR1 DFQATT and CDR2 SNEGSKA (reference sequence). CDR3 protein: CSASPGNGQYF. CDR3 coding DNA: TGCAGTGCTAGCCCGGGGAATGGGCAGTACTTC.

V usage is TRBV5-1 and J usage is TRBJ1-2; a possible D gene is TRBD1 (6 bases). V gave up 4 bases and J gave up 5 bases, with 9 bases separating them. Germline V gene data show CDR1 as SGHRS and CDR2 as YFSETQ. The CDR3 covers 12 residues. Here the CDR3 reads CASSQGLYGYTF. CDR3 bases: TGCGCCAGCAGCCAGGGGTTGTATGGCTACACCTTC.

This chain joins TRBV30 and TRBJ2-5; 9 bases line up with TRBD1. The junction had 2 bases not matched to a gene; V was cut back by 2 bases and J by 1 base. Per germline, CDR1 GTSNPN and CDR2 SVGIG (reference sequence). This CDR3 has 14 amino acids. The CDR3 sequence is CAWSKDRGQETQYF. The CDR3 region has the DNA TGTGCCTGGAGTAAGGACAGGGGCCAAGAGACCCAGTACTTC.

The rearrangement uses TRBV4-2 and TRBJ2-1, with 10 bases matching TRBD2. CDR1 and CDR2 from the germline V gene are LGHNA and YNFKEQ. The CDR3 is 19 residues long. With V trimmed by 1 base and J by 8 bases, 17 bases remained unmatched. DNA for the CDR3: TGTGCCAGCAGCCAAGTGATCCGGCCGTCCGTAGCGGGAGGTTATGAGCAGTTCTTC. It yields the protein CASSQVIRPSVAGGYEQFF.

Only one count was recorded for this clone. V usage is TRBV11-2 and J usage is TRBJ1-2; possibly TRBD1 for D (6 bases). This CDR3 spans 16 amino acids. V shed 0 bases and J shed 6 bases, with 17 bases lying between them. CDR1 SGHAT and CDR2 FQNNGV come from the germline V gene. CDR3 DNA sequence: TGTGCCAGCAGCTTAGATCGGAACCCCCCAGGGGATGGCTACACCTTC. Its protein is CASSLDRNPPGDGYTF.

This clone has only a few counts. V gene TRBV6-6 combines with J gene TRBJ1-2, with 8 bases lining up with TRBD1. Germline V gene sequence: CDR1 MNHNY, CDR2 SVGAGI (reference sequence). The CDR3 has 14 amino acids. V lost 7 bases, J lost 1 base, and 5 bases stayed unmatched. The CDR3 region is CASTATGVNYGYTF. In nucleotides, the CDR3 is TGTGCCAGCACCGCGACAGGGGTTAACTATGGCTACACCTTC.

The CDR3 reads CASSQDHLAGGNIQYF. The CDR3 DNA follows: TGCGCCAGCAGCCAAGATCATCTAGCGGGGGGAAACATTCAGTACTTC. The genes are TRBV4-1 and TRBJ2-4; TRBD2 agrees at 11 bases. Trimming removed 0 bases from V and 6 bases from J; junction bases left unmatched: 4. This CDR3 is 16 amino acids long. Germline CDR1 MGHRA, CDR2 YSYEKL.

This sequence joins TRBV2 and TRBJ1-6; tentative D call: TRBD1 (6 bases). The CDR3 is 16 residues long. In germline, CDR1 is SNHLY, CDR2 FYNNEI. V lost 4 bases, J lost 10 bases, and 20 bases lay in between. The CDR3 region is CASSGTGTFALSPLHF. CDR3 DNA: TGTGCCAGCAGTGGGACTGGGACATTTGCTCTCTCACCCCTCCACTTT.

This clone was seen a few times. The gene calls are TRBV5-6 and TRBJ1-6, with D unclear. The CDR3 runs 15 residues. Germline values: CDR1 SGHDT, CDR2 YYEEEE. V was shortened by 4 bases and J by 7 bases, with 15 bases between the two germline ends. The CDR3 coding sequence is TGTGCCAGCAGCACGTACGGGGTTACGAATTCACCCCTCCACTTT. As protein: CASSTYGVTNSPLHF.